This T cell receptor (beta chain) was identified in a study of blood T cell repertoires in COVID-19. Overall study: Sample material is recorded as cDNA or gDNA derived from T cells, B-cell-depleted T cells, or PBMCs.

In the source study's methods: By means of reference gene primer amplification, nucleated cell counts were estimated. The method was immunoSEQ multiplex PCR; TCRdb's version includes in-frame clones alone and lacks a portion of them. Clone size and the V and J calls come from that table; the DNA yielded D and trimming. Here the sample spans around 220,000 clones, 86% being singletons. This CDR3 is 13 amino acids long. V was clipped by 0 bases and J by 0 bases, with 3 bases between them. Germline V gene sequence: CDR1 LGHNA, CDR2 YSLEER. Those enrolled in Seattle joined during active infection and were followed longitudinally afterward.

Sequencing input: peripheral blood. V gene TRBV4-3 combines with J gene TRBJ2-7; D unclear. The sequence was collected from a woman aged 45 to 65 with COVID-19, enrolled during active disease. The CDR3 coding sequence is TGCGCCAGCAGCCAAGACATCTCCTACGAGCAGTACTTC. Protein sequence: CASSQDISYEQYF.